The 11 T cell receptor beta chains reported below all come from one sample, sequenced in a study of cytomegalovirus exposure and HLA in healthy donors. Vbeta (60) and Jbeta (13) primers were used in the PCR. This table comes from immunoSEQ multiplex PCR, and its TCRdb copy is limited to in-frame clones, with some not included. This sample yields about 150,000 clones, of which 73% are seen a single time; about 4.9% belongs to the top ten. Sample: PBMCs. The receptors shown here come from a woman younger than 35 in good health and CMV-seropositive.

V and J are TRBV5-5 and TRBJ1-1; tentative D call: TRBD1 (5 bases). The CDR3 is 15 residues long. V was shortened by 4 bases and J by 0 bases, with 13 bases between the two germline ends. Germline V gives CDR1 SGHKS, CDR2 YYEKEE (reference sequence). Here the CDR3 DNA reads TGTGCCAGCAGCGCAACTCCGGGGGTGAACACTGAAGCTTTCTTT. Residues: CASSATPGVNTEAFF.

This chain connects TRBV30 to TRBJ2-5; 8 positions agree with TRBD1. Per germline, CDR1 GTSNPN and CDR2 SVGIG (reference sequence). This CDR3 contains 15 residues. V dropped 4 bases and J dropped 5; count of bases not matched to a gene: 12. The chain's CDR3 is CAWMQGAVQRETQYF. The CDR3 nucleotides read TGTGCCTGGATGCAGGGGGCTGTACAAAGGGAGACCCAGTACTTC. The variable domain in full, with the rest retrieved from reference TRBV30 and TRBJ2-5, is SQTIHQWPATLVQPVGSPLSLECTVEGTSNPNLYWYRQAAGRGLQLLFYSVGIGQISSEVPQNLSASRPQDRQFILSSKKLLLSDSGFYLCAWMQGAVQRETQYFGPGTRLLVL.

This clone was seen a handful of times. The chain combines TRBV7-9 with TRBJ1-5, with a weak D call TRBD1 (5 bases). Per the germline V gene, CDR1 is SEHNR and CDR2 is FQNEAQ (reference sequence). V was shortened by 5 bases and J by 2 bases, with 13 bases between the two germline ends. The CDR3 is 15 residues long. As DNA, the CDR3 is TGTGCCAGCAGCCCTATTCGGGGGGGCAATCAGCCCCAGCATTTT. Translating gives CASSPIRGGNQPQHF.

This clone occurred once. The chain recombines TRBV15 with TRBJ2-3; tentatively, D is TRBD2 (6 bases). This CDR3 spans 14 amino acids. Looked up from germline, CDR1 is LNHNV and CDR2 is YYDKDF (reference sequence). V dropped 3 bases and J dropped 0 bases, with 7 bases sitting between them. CDR3 DNA sequence: TGTGCCACCAGCAGGGGACTGAGCACAGATACGCAGTATTTT. This translates into CATSRGLSTDTQYF.

The chain recombines TRBV19 with TRBJ2-2, with D possibly TRBD2 on 5 matching bases. CDR3 length: 16 residues. Germline V gene lookup returns CDR1 LNHDA and CDR2 SQIVND (reference sequence). Trimming cost V 7 bases and J 2 bases, with 17 bases left between them. DNA of the CDR3: TGTGCCAGTACCGAAGAGTTGCGGGTAAACACCGGGGAGCTGTTTTTT. Translating gives CASTEELRVNTGELFF. Using reference TRBV19 and TRBJ2-2 for the parts outside the CDR3, the full variable domain is DGGITQSPKYLFRKEGQNVTLSCEQNLNHDAMYWYRQDPGQGLRLIYYSQIVNDFQKGDIAEGYSVSREKKESFPLTVTSAQKNPTAFYLCASTEELRVNTGELFFGEGSRLTVL.

The CDR3 spells CASRLGHGAYEQYF. CDR3 sequence (DNA): TGTGCCAGCAGACTTGGACACGGAGCCTACGAGCAGTACTTC. The V call is TRBV27, the J call TRBJ2-7; possibly TRBD1 for D (5 bases). Deletions cut 6 bases from V and 2 bases from J, with 14 bases between. The CDR3 extends over 14 amino acids. The V gene's germline CDR1 is MNHEY and CDR2 SMNVEV (reference sequence).

This sequence joins TRBV5-4 and TRBJ2-1; 9 bases align to TRBD2. There are 17 residues in the CDR3. Trimming at V came to 4 bases and at J to 2 bases, leaving 10 bases not matched to a gene. CDR1 and CDR2 (germline): SGHNT, YYREEE (reference sequence). The CDR3 DNA reads as TGTGCCAGCAGCCCCGGGGGCCGACTAGCGGCCTACAATGAGCAGTTCTTC. Translating gives CASSPGGRLAAYNEQFF.

The chain links TRBV29-1 to TRBJ1-2; TRBD1 matches 9 bases. Per germline, CDR1 SQVTM and CDR2 ANQGSEA. This CDR3 region has 13 residues. Trimming cost V 6 bases and J 7 bases; bases outside gene matches: 9. The CDR3 loop reads CSVVRQGEVGYTF. The CDR3 nucleotides read TGCAGCGTGGTCCGACAGGGGGAGGTTGGCTACACCTTC.

This clone was seen a handful of times. V usage is TRBV30 and J usage is TRBJ2-6, with 9 bases fitting TRBD1. Germline CDR1 is GTSNPN and CDR2 is SVGIG (reference sequence). The CDR3 runs to 22 residues. J lost 2 bases, V lost 4 bases, and 24 bases had no gene match. CDR3 sequence: CAWNWGATGQDRGVTGANVLTF. In nucleotides, the CDR3 is TGTGCCTGGAATTGGGGGGCCACTGGCCAAGACAGGGGGGTGACTGGGGCCAACGTCCTGACTTTC.

The J gene is TRBJ1-2, the V gene TRBV10-3; tentatively, D is TRBD1 (6 bases). V was trimmed by 3 bases and J by 4 bases, leaving 6 bases between them. Germline V gene sequence: CDR1 ENHRY, CDR2 SYGVKD. The CDR3 covers 12 residues. The CDR3 DNA follows: TGTGCCATCAGTGAAGGGGGCTATGGCTACACCTTC. This sequence encodes CAISEGGYGYTF.

This sequence joins TRBV5-4 and TRBJ1-2, with 8 bases matching TRBD1. From germline, CDR1 is SGHNT and CDR2 YYREEE (reference sequence). V trimming: 4 bases; J trimming: 4 bases; junction bases outside the gene matches: 9. This CDR3 spans 15 amino acids. For the CDR3, the DNA is TGTGCCAGCAGCCTAAAGACAGGGGATACCTATGGCTACACCTTC. The encoded protein is CASSLKTGDTYGYTF.